The 23 T cell receptor beta chains below come from one sample, sequenced in a study of cytomegalovirus exposure and HLA in healthy donors. Sequencing was performed with immunoSEQ multiplex PCR; in TCRdb, only in-frame clones are kept and a portion is missing. Altogether 65,000 to 90,000 clones are present, approximately 96% being singletons, with the ten largest covering less than 3.5%. Material for sequencing was PBMCs. Source of these receptors: a young man in good health and CMV-seronegative.

The V and J genes are TRBV6-1 and TRBJ1-5; 9 bases align to TRBD1. The germline CDR1 and CDR2 sequences are MNHNS and SASEGT. This CDR3 has 15 amino acids. J was trimmed by 6 bases and V by 5 bases; bases with no gene match: 8. CDR3 nucleotides: TGTGCCAGCAGTTTAAGACAGGGGGTTTTTCAGCCCCAGCATTTT. Translating it yields CASSLRQGVFQPQHF.

The V gene is TRBV25-1, the J gene TRBJ1-1; no clear D gene. V dropped 4 bases and J dropped 0 bases, with 9 bases sitting between them. This CDR3 is built from 14 residues. CDR1 and CDR2 from the germline V gene are MGHDK and SYGVNS. The CDR3 DNA is TGTGCCAGCAGTGGAGCAAGAATGAACACTGAAGCTTTCTTT. It codes for CASSGARMNTEAFF.

This sequence joins TRBV11-2 and TRBJ1-1; 7 nucleotides match TRBD1. V lost 3 bases, J lost 1 base, and 5 bases stayed unmatched. The CDR3 consists of 15 residues. Germline V lookup: CDR1 SGHAT, CDR2 FQNNGV. The CDR3 DNA is TGTGCCAGCAGCTTTCTGGGACAGTCGAACACTGAAGCTTTCTTT. Residues: CASSFLGQSNTEAFF.

V and J are TRBV27 and TRBJ2-1; D perhaps matches TRBD1 (6 bases). The germline gives CDR1 MNHEY, CDR2 SMNVEV (reference sequence). The CDR3 consists of 15 residues. Trimming took 5 bases from V and 6 from J, leaving 17 bases between them. The CDR3 loop reads CASSRVLRTVNEQFF. Written as DNA, the CDR3 is TGTGCCAGCAGTCGGGTCCTCAGGACAGTCAATGAGCAGTTCTTC.

This chain joins TRBV7-9 and TRBJ1-5; D unresolved. V was clipped by 1 base and J by 3 bases, with 13 bases between them. The CDR3 covers 16 residues. Germline CDR1 reads SEHNR; CDR2 reads FQNEAQ (reference sequence). The CDR3 DNA is TGTGCCAGCAGCTTAGGTCGGGGAGGATACAATCAGCCCCAGCATTTT. Translated: CASSLGRGGYNQPQHF.

The genes are TRBV4-3 and TRBJ1-1; D is unresolved. CDR3 length: 14 residues. Germline V gene sequence: CDR1 LGHNA, CDR2 YSLEER. The V gene lost 0 bases and the J gene lost 5 bases, with 10 bases spanning the gap. CDR3 in DNA: TGCGCCAGCAGCCAAGATGGAGGGTTAACTGAAGCTTTCTTT. Its translation is CASSQDGGLTEAFF.

This clone has only one observation. J is TRBJ1-1 and V is TRBV25-1, with a tentative D call TRBD1 (6 bases). With 5 bases removed from V and 4 bases from J, the gap between germline ends came to 8 bases. The CDR3 consists of 12 residues. Germline lookup yields CDR1 MGHDK and CDR2 SYGVNS. The CDR3 sequence is CASSQTGTEAFF. In DNA form, the CDR3 reads TGTGCCAGCAGTCAGACAGGCACTGAAGCTTTCTTT.

The V and J genes are TRBV9 and TRBJ2-1; 7 bases match TRBD1. The CDR3 has 14 residues. Germline V gene sequence: CDR1 SGDLS, CDR2 YYNGEE. After removal of 3 bases from V and 4 bases from J, the junction contained 4 bases not matched to a gene. Here the CDR3 DNA reads TGTGCCAGCAGCGGGGACAGAGGATACAATGAGCAGTTCTTC. Its translation is CASSGDRGYNEQFF.

The chain joins TRBV7-9 to TRBJ2-1; 7 bases fit TRBD1. V lost 3 bases to trimming and J lost 7 bases; unmatched junction nucleotides: 6. Per the germline V gene, CDR1 is SEHNR and CDR2 is FQNEAQ (reference sequence). This CDR3 has 14 residues. For the CDR3, the DNA is TGTGCCAGCAGCTTTTCCGGGACAGAAAATGAGCAGTTCTTC. Protein product: CASSFSGTENEQFF.

The rearrangement uses TRBV10-1 and TRBJ2-1; 10 bases map to TRBD1. Germline assignment: CDR1 WNHNN and CDR2 SYGVQD (reference sequence). The CDR3 is made up of 14 amino acids. J lost 5 bases, V lost 2 bases, and 0 bases had no gene match. CDR3 in amino acids: CASSEGTGDNEQFF. DNA for the CDR3: TGCGCCAGCAGTGAGGGGACAGGGGACAATGAGCAGTTCTTC.

CDR3 bases: TGTGCCAGCAGTATCGGGGGGGTGAACACTGAAGCTTTCTTT. This encodes CASSIGGVNTEAFF. The rearrangement links TRBV5-4 to TRBJ1-1; D may be TRBD1 (5 bases). Trimming pared 5 bases from V and 0 bases from J, leaving 11 bases between. CDR3 length equals 14 residues. Germline CDR1 and CDR2: SGHNT and YYREEE (reference sequence).

The J gene is TRBJ1-2, the V gene TRBV11-2; D is unclear. The V gene lost 4 bases and the J gene lost 8 bases, with 17 bases spanning the gap. The CDR3 extends over 14 amino acids. Germline CDR1 and CDR2: SGHAT and FQNNGV. CDR3 in DNA: TGTGCCAGCAGCTCCGACAAACTGTCGGAAGGCTACACCTTC. It encodes CASSSDKLSEGYTF. Full variable domain (outside the CDR3, taken from reference TRBV11-2 and TRBJ1-2): EAGVAQSPRYKIIEKRQSVAFWCNPISGHATLYWYQQILGQGPKLLIQFQNNGVVDDSQLPKDRFSAERLKGVDSTLKIQPAKLEDSAVYLCASSSDKLSEGYTFGSGTRLTVV.

J is TRBJ1-2 and V is TRBV7-9; tentatively, D is TRBD1 (5 bases). The V end lost 4 bases, the J end lost 4 bases, and 22 bases lay between the germline ends. The CDR3 contains 17 residues. The germline V gene encodes CDR1 SEHNR and CDR2 FQNEAQ (reference sequence). The CDR3 DNA reads TGTGCCAGCAGCTCCCTCGGGGGGGGACGGGATGGCTATGGCTACACCTTC. This translates into CASSSLGGGRDGYGYTF.

The rearrangement links TRBV7-2 to TRBJ1-2, with D perhaps matching TRBD1 (6 bases). Deletions cut 3 bases from V and 4 bases from J, with 12 bases between. The CDR3 runs 14 residues. Germline loops: CDR1 SGHTA, CDR2 FQGNSA. In nucleotides, the CDR3 is TGTGCCAGCAGCTTGGGGGGGCCAGTCTATGGCTACACCTTC. The encoded protein is CASSLGGPVYGYTF. Complete variable domain (other parts from reference TRBV7-2 and TRBJ1-2): GAGVSQSPSNKVTEKGKDVELRCDPISGHTALYWYRQSLGQGLEFLIYFQGNSAPDKSGLPSDRFSAERTGGSVSTLTIQRTQQEDSAVYLCASSLGGPVYGYTFGSGTRLTVV.

CDR3 residues: CAIGRLAGANEQYF. The DNA for the CDR3 is TGTGCCATCGGGAGACTAGCGGGGGCGAACGAGCAGTACTTC. This chain connects TRBV10-3 to TRBJ2-7, with 12 bases fitting TRBD2. Germline CDR1 reads ENHRY; CDR2 reads SYGVKD. This CDR3 is built from 14 residues. The ends lost 8 bases at V and 5 bases at J; junction bases unmatched: 7.

This clone has more than one count but fewer than ten. The chain joins TRBV11-2 to TRBJ1-1, with 7 bases identical to TRBD1. Germline CDR1 SGHAT, CDR2 FQNNGV. V lost 4 bases to trimming and J lost 1 base; unmatched junction nucleotides: 3. The CDR3 runs 14 residues. CDR3: CASSWGQRNTEAFF. CDR3 DNA sequence: TGTGCCAGCAGCTGGGGACAGAGGAACACTGAAGCTTTCTTT.

This sequence joins TRBV10-2 and TRBJ1-2; a possible D gene is TRBD1 (5 bases). Germline V CDR1 and CDR2: WSHSY, SAAADI. Trimming took 0 bases from V and 5 from J, leaving 13 bases between them. The CDR3 length is 15 residues. Here the CDR3 DNA reads TGCGCCAGCAGTGAGTCTACCATAAGACAGTATGGCTACACCTTC. Translated, it gives CASSESTIRQYGYTF.

This clone appeared once. The rearrangement links TRBV2 to TRBJ2-1, with D unclear. The CDR3 extends over 13 amino acids. V lost 1 base, J lost 5 bases, and 6 bases lay in between. Germline CDR1 reads SNHLY; CDR2 reads FYNNEI. CDR3 DNA sequence: TGTGCCAGCAGTGAAGGAGAGAACAATGAGCAGTTCTTC. Translating it yields CASSEGENNEQFF.

The sample holds one count of this clone. The chain employs TRBV9 and TRBJ2-1; D possibly corresponds to TRBD2 (5 bases). The germline V gene encodes CDR1 SGDLS and CDR2 YYNGEE. V was pared by 3 bases and J by 9 bases, with 7 bases between. The CDR3 is made up of 11 amino acids. The CDR3 nucleotides read TGTGCCAGCAGCGCTGGAGGTGAGCAGTTCTTC. It translates to CASSAGGEQFF. Combining the CDR3 with reference TRBV9 and TRBJ2-1 gives the whole variable domain DSGVTQTPKHLITATGQRVTLRCSPRSGDLSVYWYQQSLDQGLQFLIQYYNGEERAKGNILERFSAQQFPDLHSELNLSSLELGDSALYFCASSAGGEQFFGPGTRLTVL.

CDR3 nucleotide sequence: TGTGCCAGCAGCTCTCGGACAGCACCGTCTTTTGAGGATGAGCAGTTCTTC. Protein: CASSSRTAPSFEDEQFF. The V gene is TRBV9, the J gene TRBJ2-1; a weak D match, TRBD1 (6 bases). The germline V gene encodes CDR1 SGDLS and CDR2 YYNGEE. This CDR3 has 17 residues. Trimming shortened V by 4 bases and J by 8 bases, and 25 bases separated the two germline ends. Full variable domain (remainder filled in from reference TRBV9 and TRBJ2-1): DSGVTQTPKHLITATGQRVTLRCSPRSGDLSVYWYQQSLDQGLQFLIQYYNGEERAKGNILERFSAQQFPDLHSELNLSSLELGDSALYFCASSSRTAPSFEDEQFFGPGTRLTVL.

The chain links TRBV7-9 to TRBJ1-1, with D possibly being TRBD1 (5 bases). Germline values: CDR1 SEHNR, CDR2 FQNEAQ (reference sequence). The V and J ends lost 5 bases and 1 base respectively, with 8 bases between them. This CDR3 spans 13 amino acids. The CDR3 DNA follows: TGTGCCAGCAGCCCACAGGAGAACACTGAAGCTTTCTTT. Protein sequence: CASSPQENTEAFF.

The rearrangement links TRBV7-6 to TRBJ1-2, with 8 bases fitting TRBD1. The junction had 4 bases not matched to a gene; V was cut back by 5 bases and J by 8 bases. Germline V gene data show CDR1 as SGHVS and CDR2 as FNYEAQ. The CDR3 has 12 amino acids. The CDR3: CASSLTGEGYTF. The CDR3 DNA reads TGTGCCAGCAGCCTGACAGGGGAAGGCTACACCTTC.

The V gene is TRBV5-1, the J gene TRBJ2-2, with a possible D match to TRBD2 (6 bases). V lost 7 bases and J lost 4, with 14 bases in between. The CDR3 sequence is 14 residues long. From germline, CDR1 is SGHRS and CDR2 YFSETQ. CDR3 region: CASGFDGGTGELFF. In nucleotides, the CDR3 is TGCGCCAGCGGGTTCGACGGGGGCACCGGGGAGCTGTTTTTT.